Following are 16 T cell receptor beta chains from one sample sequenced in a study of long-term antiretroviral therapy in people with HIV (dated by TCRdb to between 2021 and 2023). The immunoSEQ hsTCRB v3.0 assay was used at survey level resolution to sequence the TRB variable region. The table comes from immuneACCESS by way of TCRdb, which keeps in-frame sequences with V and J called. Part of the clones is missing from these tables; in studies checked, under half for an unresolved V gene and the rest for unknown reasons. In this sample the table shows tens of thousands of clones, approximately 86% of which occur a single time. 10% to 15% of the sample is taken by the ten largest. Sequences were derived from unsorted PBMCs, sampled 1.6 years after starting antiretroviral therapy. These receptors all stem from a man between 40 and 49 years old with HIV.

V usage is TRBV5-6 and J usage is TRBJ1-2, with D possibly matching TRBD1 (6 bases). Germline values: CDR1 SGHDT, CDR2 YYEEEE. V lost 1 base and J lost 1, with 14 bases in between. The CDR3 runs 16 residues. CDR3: CASSLIRGLLNYGYTF. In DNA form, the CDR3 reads TGTGCCAGCAGCTTGATCAGGGGATTACTTAACTATGGCTACACCTTC.

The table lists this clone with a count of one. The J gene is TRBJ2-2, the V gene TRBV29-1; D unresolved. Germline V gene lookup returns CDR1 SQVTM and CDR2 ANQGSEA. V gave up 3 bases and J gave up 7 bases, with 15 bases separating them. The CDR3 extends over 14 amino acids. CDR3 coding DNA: TGCAGCGTTGAGGATGGGTCCCTTAGCGGGGAGCTGTTTTTT. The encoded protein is CSVEDGSLSGELFF.

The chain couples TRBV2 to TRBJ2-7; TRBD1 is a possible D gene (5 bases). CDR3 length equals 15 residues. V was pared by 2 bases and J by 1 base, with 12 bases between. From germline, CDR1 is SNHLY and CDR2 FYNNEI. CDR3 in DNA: TGTGCCAGCAGTGAATTGGCAGGGTATTCCTACGAGCAGTACTTC. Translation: CASSELAGYSYEQYF.

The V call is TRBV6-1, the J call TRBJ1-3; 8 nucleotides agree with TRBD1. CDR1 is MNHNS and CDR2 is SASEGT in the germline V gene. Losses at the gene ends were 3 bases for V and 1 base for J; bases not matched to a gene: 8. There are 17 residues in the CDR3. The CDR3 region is CASSDTFRGQSGNTIYF. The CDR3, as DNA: TGTGCCAGCAGTGATACCTTCAGGGGGCAGTCTGGAAACACCATATATTTT.

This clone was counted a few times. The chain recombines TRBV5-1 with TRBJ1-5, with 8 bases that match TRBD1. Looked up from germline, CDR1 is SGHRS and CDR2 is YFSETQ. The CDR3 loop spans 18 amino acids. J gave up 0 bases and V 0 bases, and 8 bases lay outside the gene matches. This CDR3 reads CASSLGSPGQASNQPQHF. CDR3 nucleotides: TGCGCCAGCAGCTTGGGTTCCCCGGGACAGGCTAGCAATCAGCCCCAGCATTTT.

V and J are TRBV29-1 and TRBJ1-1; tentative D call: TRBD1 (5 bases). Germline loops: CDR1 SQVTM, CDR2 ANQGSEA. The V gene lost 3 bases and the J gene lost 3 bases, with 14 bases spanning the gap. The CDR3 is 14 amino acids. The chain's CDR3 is CSVEVTGLHTEAFF. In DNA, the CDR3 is TGCAGCGTTGAGGTGACGGGGCTGCACACTGAAGCTTTCTTT.

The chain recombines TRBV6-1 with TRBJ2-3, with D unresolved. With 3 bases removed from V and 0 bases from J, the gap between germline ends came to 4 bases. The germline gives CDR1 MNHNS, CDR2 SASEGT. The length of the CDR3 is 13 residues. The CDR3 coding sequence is TGTGCCAGCAGTGAGGACAGCACAGATACGCAGTATTTT. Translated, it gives CASSEDSTDTQYF.

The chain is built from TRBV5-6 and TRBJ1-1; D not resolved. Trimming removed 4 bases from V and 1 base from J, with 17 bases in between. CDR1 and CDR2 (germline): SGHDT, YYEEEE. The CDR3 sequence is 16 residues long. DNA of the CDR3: TGTGCCAGCAGCCGGTGGCCAGGCCTGGAGAACACTGAAGCTTTCTTT. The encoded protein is CASSRWPGLENTEAFF.

The CDR3 region is CASFRGTEAFF. As DNA, the CDR3 is TGTGCCAGCTTCAGGGGTACTGAAGCTTTCTTT. The chain joins TRBV2 to TRBJ1-1, with a weak D call TRBD1 (6 bases). The CDR3 has 11 residues. The V gene lost 8 bases and the J gene lost 5 bases, with 9 bases spanning the gap. CDR1 is SNHLY and CDR2 is FYNNEI in the germline V gene. The full variable domain, in which reference TRBV2 and TRBJ1-1 provide the parts outside the CDR3, is EPEVTQTPSHQVTQMGQEVILRCVPISNHLYFYWYRQILGQKVEFLVSFYNNEISEKSEIFDDQFSVERPDGSNFTLKIRSTKLEDSAMYFCASFRGTEAFFGQGTRLTVV.

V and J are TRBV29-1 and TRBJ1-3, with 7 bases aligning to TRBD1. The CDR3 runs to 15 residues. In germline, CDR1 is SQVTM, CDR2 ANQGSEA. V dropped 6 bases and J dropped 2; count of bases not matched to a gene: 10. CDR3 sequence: CSVSTGGGPGNTIYF. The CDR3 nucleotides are TGCAGCGTCTCTACGGGAGGGGGCCCTGGAAACACCATATATTTT.

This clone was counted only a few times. This CDR3 is CASSGQVPTGELFF. The CDR3, as DNA: TGTGCCAGTAGTGGACAGGTGCCCACCGGGGAGCTGTTTTTT. This chain connects TRBV19 to TRBJ2-2, with 7 nucleotides matching TRBD1. CDR3 size: 14 residues. Germline V gene sequence: CDR1 LNHDA, CDR2 SQIVND (reference sequence). V was clipped by 5 bases and J by 4 bases; unmatched bases: 4.

CDR3 nucleotide sequence: TGTGCCAGCAGTGACACTTACGAGCAGTACTTC. This codes for CASSDTYEQYF. The V gene is TRBV2, the J gene TRBJ2-7; D gene ambiguous. Trimming removed 3 bases at V and 4 bases at J, with 4 bases between. The CDR3 has 11 residues. Germline lookup yields CDR1 SNHLY and CDR2 FYNNEI.

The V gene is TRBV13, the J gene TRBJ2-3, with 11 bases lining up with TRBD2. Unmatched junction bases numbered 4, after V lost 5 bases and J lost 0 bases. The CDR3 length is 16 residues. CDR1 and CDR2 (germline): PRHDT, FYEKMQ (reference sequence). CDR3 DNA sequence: TGTGCCAGCAGCCAGGGACTAGCGGATAGCACAGATACGCAGTATTTT. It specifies CASSQGLADSTDTQYF.

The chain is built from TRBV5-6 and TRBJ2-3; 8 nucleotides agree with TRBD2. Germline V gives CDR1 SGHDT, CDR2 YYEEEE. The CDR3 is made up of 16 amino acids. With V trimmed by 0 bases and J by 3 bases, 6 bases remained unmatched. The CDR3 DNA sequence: TGTGCCAGCAGCTTGGTAGGTAGCGGGATGACAGATACGCAGTATTTT. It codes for CASSLVGSGMTDTQYF.

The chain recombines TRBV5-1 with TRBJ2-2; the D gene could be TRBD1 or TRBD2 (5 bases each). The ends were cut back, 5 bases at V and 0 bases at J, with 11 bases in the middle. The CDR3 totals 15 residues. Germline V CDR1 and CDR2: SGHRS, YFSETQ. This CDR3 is CASRTGTPNTGELFF. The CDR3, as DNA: TGCGCCAGCAGGACCGGGACCCCGAACACCGGGGAGCTGTTTTTT.

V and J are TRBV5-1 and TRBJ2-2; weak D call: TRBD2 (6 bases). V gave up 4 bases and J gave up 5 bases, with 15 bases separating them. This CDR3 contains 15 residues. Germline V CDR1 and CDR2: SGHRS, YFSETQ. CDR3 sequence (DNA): TGCGCCAGCAGCCGCCCCGGGACTCATACCGGGGAGCTGTTTTTT. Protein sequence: CASSRPGTHTGELFF.